Many counts were recorded for the clone carrying this TCR beta chain. The record originates from a study of early T cells in non-severe SARS-CoV-2 infection. Germline V lookup: CDR1 DFQATT, CDR2 SNEGSKA (reference sequence). V shed 4 bases and J 5 bases; nucleotides not matched to a gene: 13. The CDR3 spans 15 residues. cDNA molecules, individually, were tagged with unique molecular identifiers. From the 5' RACE reads, TCRdb called clonotypes with MiXCR, one entry per CDR3 protein. The data contain over 50,000 distinct CDR3 sequences, roughly 7.8% of them singletons. V and J are TRBV20-1 and TRBJ2-5, with 7 bases fitting TRBD1. This TCR was sampled from an adult who was a healthcare worker with PCR-confirmed SARS-CoV-2 infection or an uninfected control (not recorded which). The material was whole blood, obtained at baseline. This chain's CDR3 is CSAIRQGRALETQYF. The CDR3 DNA sequence: TGCAGTGCTATTAGACAGGGACGGGCTTTGGAGACCCAGTACTTC.